These 10 T cell receptor beta chains came from one sample sequenced in a study of blood T cell repertoires in COVID-19 (dated by TCRdb to 2019 to 2021). Library preparation was by the immunoSEQ multiplex PCR assay. TCRdb's version of the immuneACCESS table is confined to in-frame rearrangements and falls short of the full clone set. An unresolved V gene accounts for under half of the shortfall where checked; the remainder is of unknown origin. The sample includes over 85,000 clones, with more than 75% observed a single time. The top ten hold 4.8% of the sample. The source material was peripheral blood. The receptor set was obtained from a woman of 80 years or more with active COVID-19.

This clone has only a few counts. The gene calls are TRBV6-2 or TRBV6-3 and TRBJ1-4; D is unclear. V was pared by 2 bases and J by 6 bases, with 7 bases between. The CDR3 has 13 residues. Germline CDR1 reads MNHEY; CDR2 reads SVGEGT. The CDR3 reads CASSYRLDEKLFF. As DNA, the CDR3 is TGTGCCAGCAGTTACAGACTGGATGAAAAACTGTTTTTT.

This clone was picked up a small number of times. This chain connects TRBV3-1 (or the pseudogene TRBV3-2) to TRBJ2-7; tentatively, D is TRBD1 (6 bases). This CDR3 region has 16 residues. V lost 4 bases and J lost 3, with 19 bases in between. Germline CDR1 and CDR2: LGHDT and YNNKEL (reference sequence). CDR3 coding DNA: TGTGCCAGCAGCCCCGACAGGCCTAGCTCCAGCTACGAGCAGTACTTC. Amino acid sequence: CASSPDRPSSSYEQYF.

The chain links TRBV18 to TRBJ1-5; possibly TRBD1 for D (5 bases). The length of the CDR3 is 15 residues. V was cut by 2 bases and J by 6 bases, with 14 bases left in between. Germline CDR1 reads KGHSH; CDR2 reads LQKENI. CDR3 nucleotide sequence: TGTGCCAGCTCACCATTGGGGGGAGTAGGTCAGCCCCAGCATTTT. Translating gives CASSPLGGVGQPQHF. Full variable domain (missing parts from reference TRBV18 and TRBJ1-5): NAGVMQNPRHLVRRRGQEARLRCSPMKGHSHVYWYRQLPEEGLKFMVYLQKENIIDESGMPKERFSAEFPKEGPSILRIQQVVRGDSAAYFCASSPLGGVGQPQHFGDGTRLSIL.

The gene calls are TRBV7-2 and TRBJ1-2, with 7 bases identical to TRBD1. Germline values: CDR1 SGHTA, CDR2 FQGNSA. The CDR3 spans 14 residues. V shed 4 bases, J shed 7 bases, and the junction held 9 bases outside the gene matches. This CDR3 is CASSSPDRKAGYTF. CDR3 coding DNA: TGTGCCAGCAGCTCTCCGGACAGGAAGGCTGGCTACACCTTC.

CDR3 DNA: TGCAGTGCTAGTCGCAGGGGGGATCCGAACACTGAAGCTTTCTTT. Protein sequence: CSASRRGDPNTEAFF. V gene TRBV20-1 combines with J gene TRBJ1-1, with 7 bases matching TRBD1. The CDR3 has 15 residues. V lost 3 bases and J lost 1; bases outside the gene matches: 8. Looked up from germline, CDR1 is DFQATT and CDR2 is SNEGSKA (reference sequence).

The chain combines TRBV28 with TRBJ2-2; D unresolved. V shed 3 bases and J shed 4 bases, with 6 bases lying between them. The germline CDR1 and CDR2 sequences are MDHEN and SYDVKM. The CDR3 extends over 13 amino acids. The CDR3, as DNA: TGTGCCAGCAGTTTCGCCAGCACCGGGGAGCTGTTTTTT. It specifies CASSFASTGELFF.

The gene calls are TRBV6-4 and TRBJ1-4; D ambiguous. There are 14 residues in the CDR3. V gave up 5 bases and J gave up 0 bases, with 7 bases separating them. Looked up from germline, CDR1 is MRHNA and CDR2 is SNTAGT. The CDR3 sequence: CASSSGATNEKLFF. The CDR3 nucleotides read TGTGCCAGCAGTTCAGGTGCAACTAATGAAAAACTGTTTTTT.

The CDR3 DNA sequence: TGTGCCAGTACCTCCGACAGGCTCGGCGAGCAGTACTTC. Translated: CASTSDRLGEQYF. The chain carries TRBV19 and TRBJ2-7, with D possibly TRBD1 on 6 matching bases. Trimming shortened V by 7 bases and J by 6 bases, and 16 bases separated the two germline ends. Per the germline V gene, CDR1 is LNHDA and CDR2 is SQIVND (reference sequence). The length of the CDR3 is 13 residues.

This clone was observed once. CDR3 bases: TGCGCCAGCAGGTCAGGGGGCTTTAACACTGAAGCTTTCTTT. This gives the protein CASRSGGFNTEAFF. J is TRBJ1-1 and V is TRBV5-1; 8 nucleotides align to TRBD1. This CDR3 comprises 14 residues. V lost 5 bases, J lost 2 bases, and 5 bases stayed unmatched. The V gene's germline CDR1 is SGHRS and CDR2 YFSETQ.

The CDR3: CASSSVGGMNTEAFF. DNA for the CDR3: TGTGCCAGCAGCTCAGTGGGGGGAATGAACACTGAAGCTTTCTTT. The chain carries TRBV7-2 and TRBJ1-1, with D tentatively TRBD1 (5 bases). The CDR3 contains 15 residues. Germline CDR1 SGHTA, CDR2 FQGNSA. With 4 bases removed from V and 0 bases from J, the gap between germline ends came to 12 bases.